A single sample is the source of the 27 T cell receptor beta chains below, sequenced in a study of shared clonotypes between healthy human individuals. The data were produced by immunoSEQ multiplex PCR, yet TCRdb's version contains in-frame clones alone and is incomplete. The sample carries about 1 million clones, 65% to 75% recorded once. Sequenced sample: memory CD4+ T cells sorted from blood. Specified subset: CD45RA-negative fraction. All receptors come from a man aged 18 to 30 in good health.

The gene calls are TRBV30 and TRBJ2-1, with 14 bases lining up with TRBD2. Germline V lookup: CDR1 GTSNPN, CDR2 SVGIG (reference sequence). The junction had 13 bases not matched to a gene; V was cut back by 2 bases and J by 4 bases. There are 19 residues in the CDR3. CDR3 amino acids: CAWSKFLTSGRVTYNEQFF. Written as DNA, the CDR3 is TGTGCCTGGAGTAAGTTCCTGACTAGCGGGAGGGTAACATACAATGAGCAGTTCTTC.

The gene calls are TRBV2 and TRBJ2-2; TRBD2 agrees at 9 bases. Trimming cost V 11 bases and J 5 bases; bases outside gene matches: 3. The germline gives CDR1 SNHLY, CDR2 FYNNEI. The CDR3 extends over 12 amino acids. The CDR3 sequence is CAGTSGTGELFF. The CDR3, as DNA: TGTGCCGGAACTAGCGGGACCGGGGAGCTGTTTTTT.

The chain carries TRBV6-6 and TRBJ1-2, with D perhaps TRBD1 (5 bases). CDR3 length equals 14 residues. The V and J ends lost 5 bases and 7 bases respectively, with 17 bases between them. The germline V gene has CDR1 MNHNY and CDR2 SVGAGI (reference sequence). The CDR3 sequence: CASSPAGRNGGYTF. For the CDR3, the DNA is TGTGCCAGCAGTCCCGCAGGGAGGAACGGTGGCTACACCTTC.

About this clone: A much more abundant neighbour one base away suggests this may be a read error. Different DNA sequences within this sample yield the same CDR3. The chain is built from TRBV5-5 and TRBJ1-5, with D uncertain. Germline V CDR1 and CDR2: SGHKS, YYEKEE (reference sequence). Trimming cost V 0 bases and J 5 bases, with 6 bases left between them. The CDR3 is made up of 13 amino acids. The CDR3 is CASSLAEDQPQHF. CDR3 nucleotide sequence: TGTGCCAGCAGCTTGGCCGAAGATCAGCCCCAGCATTTT.

This clone turned up a few times. This chain joins TRBV5-4 and TRBJ2-6; D perhaps matches TRBD1 (6 bases). This CDR3 is built from 18 residues. V gave up 3 bases and J gave up 4 bases, with 20 bases separating them. The germline gives CDR1 SGHNT, CDR2 YYREEE (reference sequence). In DNA, the CDR3 is TGTGCCAGCAGCTCCCGGGACACCGGTCGGTCCGGGGCCAACGTCCTGACTTTC. Encoded protein: CASSSRDTGRSGANVLTF. The full variable domain, with the rest looked up from reference TRBV5-4 and TRBJ2-6, is ETGVTQSPTHLIKTRGQQVTLRCSSQSGHNTVSWYQQALGQGPQFIFQYYREEENGRGNFPPRFSGLQFPNYSSELNVNALELDDSALYLCASSSRDTGRSGANVLTFGAGSRLTVL.

In DNA, the CDR3 is TGCGCCAGCAGCCACCCGGGGGCCCTGATCTCTCTTAATTCACCCCTCCACTTT. Amino acid sequence: CASSHPGALISLNSPLHF. The genes are TRBV4-1 and TRBJ1-6; D might be TRBD1 (6 bases). The germline gives CDR1 MGHRA, CDR2 YSYEKL. The CDR3 runs to 18 residues. The V end lost 3 bases, the J end lost 6 bases, and 21 bases lay between the germline ends.

The chain uses TRBV5-6 and TRBJ1-5, with unresolved D. Looked up from germline, CDR1 is SGHDT and CDR2 is YYEEEE. This CDR3 has 14 residues. The V gene lost 0 bases and the J gene lost 3 bases, with 7 bases spanning the gap. For the CDR3, the DNA is TGTGCCAGCAGCTTGGGGGAGCCCAATCAGCCCCAGCATTTT. Its protein is CASSLGEPNQPQHF.

Points on this clone: Other DNA sequences from this sample encode an identical CDR3 as well. The J gene is TRBJ2-1, the V gene TRBV20-1; D unresolved. Germline V CDR1 and CDR2: DFQATT, SNEGSKA (reference sequence). CDR3 length: 11 amino acids. The germline V and J ends were trimmed by 3 bases and 6 bases, with 6 bases remaining between them. The CDR3 nucleotides are TGCAGTGCTAGCTCCGGCAATGAGCAGTTCTTC. It is translated as CSASSGNEQFF.

This clone was detected once. The V call is TRBV11-2, the J call TRBJ2-3; D might be TRBD1 (6 bases). V was cut by 5 bases and J by 3 bases, with 15 bases left in between. This CDR3 comprises 15 residues. Per the germline V gene, CDR1 is SGHAT and CDR2 is FQNNGV. The CDR3 DNA reads as TGTGCCAGCAGCATAACAGGGATGGGGACAGATACGCAGTATTTT. Its translation: CASSITGMGTDTQYF. Filled out from reference TRBV11-2 and TRBJ2-3, the complete variable domain reads EAGVAQSPRYKIIEKRQSVAFWCNPISGHATLYWYQQILGQGPKLLIQFQNNGVVDDSQLPKDRFSAERLKGVDSTLKIQPAKLEDSAVYLCASSITGMGTDTQYFGPGTRLTVL.

The chain joins TRBV4-2 to TRBJ2-1; 9 bases align to TRBD1. The germline V gene has CDR1 LGHNA and CDR2 YNFKEQ. The CDR3 is made up of 16 amino acids. Trimming removed 1 base from V and 5 bases from J; junction bases left unmatched: 6. DNA of the CDR3: TGTGCCAGCAGCCAAGTCACCGGGACAGGGCACAATGAGCAGTTCTTC. This gives the protein CASSQVTGTGHNEQFF.

The chain joins TRBV5-4 to TRBJ2-7; possibly TRBD1 for D (6 bases). Germline V lookup: CDR1 SGHNT, CDR2 YYREEE (reference sequence). The CDR3 extends over 13 amino acids. V was cut by 2 bases and J by 5 bases, with 11 bases left in between. CDR3 sequence (DNA): TGTGCCAGCAGCTTTACAGGGAGCCACGAGCAGTACTTC. This gives the protein CASSFTGSHEQYF.

The chain has TRBV5-6 and TRBJ2-5; D might be TRBD1 or TRBD2, each matching 5 bases. Germline V CDR1 and CDR2: SGHDT, YYEEEE. Between the trimmed V and J ends, which lost 0 bases and 1 base, there was a span of 13 bases. This CDR3 has 16 residues. CDR3 coding DNA: TGTGCCAGCAGCTTGGCCGGATTGGGGGTCCAAGAGACCCAGTACTTC. Encoded protein: CASSLAGLGVQETQYF.

J is TRBJ2-3 and V is TRBV10-2; D uncertain. Deletions cut 4 bases from V and 4 bases from J, with 12 bases between. The CDR3 sequence is 14 residues long. Looked up from germline, CDR1 is WSHSY and CDR2 is SAAADI. This CDR3 reads CASSGLRVADTQYF. The CDR3 DNA reads TGCGCCAGCAGTGGTCTAAGGGTGGCAGATACGCAGTATTTT.

The rearrangement links TRBV5-1 to TRBJ2-1, with 9 bases identical to TRBD1. There are 15 residues in the CDR3. From germline, CDR1 is SGHRS and CDR2 YFSETQ. Trimming removed 6 bases from V and 6 bases from J; junction bases left unmatched: 10. This CDR3 is CASNYGQGIGNEQFF. The CDR3 DNA sequence: TGCGCCAGCAACTACGGACAGGGGATAGGCAATGAGCAGTTCTTC.

J is TRBJ1-3 and V is TRBV9; no definite D call. Germline V gene data show CDR1 as SGDLS and CDR2 as YYNGEE. CDR3 size: 16 residues. The V end lost 0 bases, the J end lost 1 base, and 11 bases lay between the germline ends. CDR3 DNA: TGTGCCAGCAGCGTAGACCCAGTGAAATCTGGAAACACCATATATTTT. Amino acids: CASSVDPVKSGNTIYF.

Written as DNA, the CDR3 is TGTGCCAGCAGTGCGTTAGGGTACGAGCAGTACTTC. Amino acids: CASSALGYEQYF. The gene calls are TRBV2 and TRBJ2-7; D is unclear. V gave up 4 bases and J gave up 4 bases, with 8 bases separating them. The CDR3 totals 12 residues. Germline V gene lookup returns CDR1 SNHLY and CDR2 FYNNEI.

For the CDR3, the DNA is TGTGCCAGCAGGACACGTCGGGACAGTTGGGAGCAGTACTTC. Protein: CASRTRRDSWEQYF. The V call is TRBV6-1, the J call TRBJ2-7; 7 bases agree with TRBD1. CDR1 is MNHNS and CDR2 is SASEGT in the germline V gene. This CDR3 has 14 residues. Trimming took 6 bases from V and 7 from J; bases not matched to a gene: 12.

In its sample, this clone was seen a few times. This chain connects TRBV9 to TRBJ1-2; 9 bases fit TRBD1. J was trimmed by 4 bases and V by 7 bases; bases with no gene match: 5. This CDR3 is built from 13 residues. The germline CDR1 and CDR2 sequences are SGDLS and YYNGEE. Here the CDR3 reads CASSTGGAYGYTF. The CDR3 nucleotides are TGTGCCAGCTCGACAGGGGGTGCCTATGGCTACACCTTC.

CDR3 region: CASSQVEGAGELFF. The DNA for the CDR3 is TGCGCCAGCAGCCAAGTGGAAGGGGCCGGGGAGCTGTTTTTT. This rearrangement joins TRBV4-1 to TRBJ2-2; maybe TRBD1 (5 bases). The CDR3 is made up of 14 amino acids. V dropped 1 base and J dropped 6 bases, with 9 bases sitting between them. CDR1 is MGHRA and CDR2 is YSYEKL in the germline V gene.

This chain links TRBV30 with TRBJ1-2; a possible D gene is TRBD1 (5 bases). The V gene's germline CDR1 is GTSNPN and CDR2 SVGIG (reference sequence). The CDR3 runs 13 residues. V was clipped by 4 bases and J by 8 bases, with 17 bases between them. The chain's CDR3 is CAWIRHGTFGYTF. The CDR3 DNA is TGTGCCTGGATTAGGCACGGGACGTTCGGCTACACCTTC. Full variable domain (missing parts from reference TRBV30 and TRBJ1-2): SQTIHQWPATLVQPVGSPLSLECTVEGTSNPNLYWYRQAAGRGLQLLFYSVGIGQISSEVPQNLSASRPQDRQFILSSKKLLLSDSGFYLCAWIRHGTFGYTFGSGTRLTVV.

J is TRBJ1-3 and V is TRBV6-5; tentative D call: TRBD1 (6 bases). The germline V gene encodes CDR1 MNHEY and CDR2 SVGAGI. Deletions cut 6 bases from V and 3 bases from J, with 9 bases between. This CDR3 comprises 13 residues. CDR3: CASRDSYGNTIYF. The CDR3 DNA follows: TGTGCCAGCAGGGACAGCTATGGAAACACCATATATTTT.

Only one count was recorded for this clone. The J gene is TRBJ1-3, the V gene TRBV5-4; TRBD1 matches at 8 bases. CDR3 length equals 17 residues. Losses at the gene ends were 2 bases for V and 0 bases for J; bases not matched to a gene: 7. Germline V gene data show CDR1 as SGHNT and CDR2 as YYREEE (reference sequence). CDR3 amino acids: CASSFDRGQSSGNTIYF. As DNA, the CDR3 is TGTGCCAGCAGCTTCGACAGGGGCCAAAGCTCTGGAAACACCATATATTTT.

This chain uses TRBV30 with TRBJ2-7; TRBD2 might be the D (5 bases). The CDR3 has 15 amino acids. Looked up from germline, CDR1 is GTSNPN and CDR2 is SVGIG (reference sequence). The germline V and J ends were trimmed by 0 bases and 1 base, with 13 bases remaining between them. The CDR3 protein is CAWSVVTGSSYEQYF. For the CDR3, the DNA is TGTGCCTGGAGTGTAGTTACGGGGTCTTCCTACGAGCAGTACTTC.

The CDR3 is CAWTRTPGPNSYEQYF. The CDR3, as DNA: TGTGCCTGGACCAGGACTCCGGGACCTAACTCCTACGAGCAGTACTTC. V is TRBV30 and J is TRBJ2-7; D tentatively fits TRBD1 or TRBD2 (5 bases each). The germline gives CDR1 GTSNPN, CDR2 SVGIG (reference sequence). The CDR3 covers 16 residues. Trimming left V 4 bases short and J 0 bases short, with 19 bases between.

The chain combines TRBV30 with TRBJ2-7; D unresolved. The CDR3 has 13 residues. Trimming pared 1 base from V and 1 base from J, leaving 8 bases between. CDR1 and CDR2 (germline): GTSNPN, SVGIG (reference sequence). CDR3 DNA sequence: TGTGCCTGGAGTGATGGCAGATCCTACGAGCAGTACTTC. As protein: CAWSDGRSYEQYF.

V gene TRBV15 combines with J gene TRBJ2-1; 7 bases are a match to TRBD2. This CDR3 contains 15 residues. Germline V gene data show CDR1 as LNHNV and CDR2 as YYDKDF (reference sequence). V was pared by 3 bases and J by 6 bases, with 8 bases of the junction left unmatched. CDR3 sequence: CATSSRGGLGNEQFF. The CDR3 DNA is TGTGCCACCAGCAGCCGGGGAGGGTTGGGCAATGAGCAGTTCTTC.

The chain is built from TRBV5-1 and TRBJ2-7; 7 bases fit TRBD1. There are 16 residues in the CDR3. CDR1 is SGHRS and CDR2 is YFSETQ in the germline V gene. The ends lost 4 bases at V and 2 bases at J; junction bases unmatched: 12. CDR3 sequence: CASSHLQGVVPYEQYF. The CDR3 DNA reads as TGCGCCAGCAGCCACCTCCAGGGGGTTGTCCCCTACGAGCAGTACTTC.